This entry lists 24 T cell receptor beta chains sequenced from one sample in a study of CD8 T cells in Susac syndrome. Random hexamers were used to reverse transcribe roughly 0.5 to 1 ug of RNA. TCRdb re-derived calls from the immunoSEQ multiplex PCR reads in MiXCR, one entry per CDR3 protein. The profile shows 200,000 to 300,000 distinct CDR3 sequences, 90% to 96% of them singletons. Sequencing used CD4+ T cells from PBMCs. The receptor source for this set is a human donor with Susac syndrome.

This chain joins TRBV24-1 and TRBJ2-2; D not resolved. Trimming took off 2 bases at V and 5 bases at J, with 11 bases between the two ends. Germline V CDR1 and CDR2: KGHDR, SFDVKD. This CDR3 has 15 residues. CDR3 residues: CATSDYTLPTGELFF. In DNA, the CDR3 is TGTGCCACCAGTGATTACACACTTCCGACCGGGGAGCTGTTTTTT.

This sequence joins TRBV7-9 and TRBJ2-5; D is perhaps TRBD2 (5 bases). Trimming took 3 bases from V and 1 from J, leaving 12 bases between them. Germline lookup yields CDR1 SEHNR and CDR2 FQNEAQ (reference sequence). The CDR3 runs 15 residues. The CDR3 DNA reads as TGTGCCAGCAGCTTGCAAGCGGTCCTCCAAGAGACCCAGTACTTC. It is translated as CASSLQAVLQETQYF. Full variable domain (outside the CDR3, taken from reference TRBV7-9 and TRBJ2-5): DTGVSQNPRHKITKRGQNVTFRCDPISEHNRLYWYRQTLGQGPEFLTYFQNEAQLEKSRLLSDRFSAERPKGSFSTLEIQRTEQGDSAMYLCASSLQAVLQETQYFGPGTRLLVL.

V gene TRBV29-1 combines with J gene TRBJ1-2; a possible D gene is TRBD1 (5 bases). Trimming removed 1 base from V and 5 bases from J, with 14 bases in between. The CDR3 consists of 14 residues. Germline V gives CDR1 SQVTM, CDR2 ANQGSEA. The CDR3 reads CSVEVQDTIYGYTF. In DNA, the CDR3 is TGCAGCGTTGAAGTACAGGATACAATTTATGGCTACACCTTC.

The chain couples TRBV12-3 or TRBV12-4 to TRBJ2-7; D not resolved. This CDR3 comprises 13 residues. Trimming removed 5 bases at V and 2 bases at J, with 10 bases between. In DNA, the CDR3 is TGTGCCAGCAGTCCGAGAAGACCCTACGAGCAGTACTTC. Its protein is CASSPRRPYEQYF.

The V gene is TRBV24-1, the J gene TRBJ2-7; D tentatively fits TRBD1 or TRBD2 (5 bases each). The CDR3 has 16 amino acids. In germline, CDR1 is KGHDR, CDR2 SFDVKD. V was pared by 3 bases and J by 6 bases, with 20 bases between. CDR3 bases: TGTGCCACCAGTGATGGATCTGGGACCCCCTGGTCCGAGCAGTACTTC. Its translation is CATSDGSGTPWSEQYF.

The chain's CDR3 is CASSTSWELAGVADTQYF. CDR3 nucleotide sequence: TGTGCCAGTAGTACGAGCTGGGAACTAGCGGGAGTAGCGGATACGCAGTATTTT. The chain combines TRBV19 with TRBJ2-3; 11 nucleotides agree with TRBD2. The CDR3 contains 18 residues. The trim removed 4 bases at V and 6 bases at J, leaving 15 bases unmatched. The germline CDR1 and CDR2 sequences are LNHDA and SQIVND (reference sequence).

V usage is TRBV5-6 and J usage is TRBJ2-1; TRBD2 matches at 14 bases. Trimming at V came to 5 bases and at J to 7 bases, leaving 5 bases not matched to a gene. This CDR3 comprises 15 residues. Germline values: CDR1 SGHDT, CDR2 YYEEEE. DNA for the CDR3: TGTGCCAGCAGGTTAAGACTAGCGGGGGGGAATGAGCAGTTCTTC. Protein product: CASRLRLAGGNEQFF.

The chain uses TRBV28 and TRBJ2-7, with TRBD2 as a possible D gene (6 bases). Trimming removed 7 bases from V and 2 bases from J, with 18 bases in between. The CDR3 length is 15 residues. Per the germline V gene, CDR1 is MDHEN and CDR2 is SYDVKM. Written as DNA, the CDR3 is TGTGCCAGCACTGCGATCGGGCGGACTACCTACGAGCAGTACTTC. This encodes CASTAIGRTTYEQYF.

The CDR3 reads CASRPWGRDSGANVLTF. The CDR3 DNA reads as TGTGCCAGCAGACCATGGGGTAGGGACTCTGGGGCCAACGTCCTGACTTTC. The V call is TRBV28, the J call TRBJ2-6; D gene ambiguous. CDR1 is MDHEN and CDR2 is SYDVKM in the germline V gene. This CDR3 contains 17 residues. The V end lost 6 bases, the J end lost 0 bases, and 15 bases lay between the germline ends.

The chain combines TRBV5-1 with TRBJ2-1; D could derive from TRBD1 or TRBD2 (5 bases each). The CDR3 runs 14 residues. CDR1 is SGHRS, CDR2 YFSETQ, per germline. V shed 4 bases and J shed 5 bases, with 13 bases lying between them. The CDR3 region is CASSAGTMNNEQFF. In DNA, the CDR3 is TGCGCCAGCAGCGCCGGGACCATGAACAATGAGCAGTTCTTC.

This sequence joins TRBV18 and TRBJ2-7, with TRBD1 matching 9 bases. CDR1 KGHSH and CDR2 LQKENI come from the germline V gene. This CDR3 region has 15 residues. With 3 bases clipped from V and 5 bases from J, the junction kept 8 bases outside the gene matches. DNA for the CDR3: TGTGCCAGCTCACCGGCCGGGACAGGGTGGGACGAGCAGTACTTC. Protein: CASSPAGTGWDEQYF.

The chain carries TRBV10-3 and TRBJ1-5, with D possibly being TRBD1 (5 bases). Germline V lookup: CDR1 ENHRY, CDR2 SYGVKD. This CDR3 contains 13 residues. Trimming stripped 6 bases from V and 7 bases from J, with 13 bases between. The CDR3 DNA follows: TGTGCCATCAGGGCGTTGGGGGACCAGCCCCAGCATTTT. This gives the protein CAIRALGDQPQHF.

The table lists this clonotype with a count of one. The J gene is TRBJ1-1, the V gene TRBV29-1, with 9 bases fitting TRBD1. Germline CDR1 reads SQVTM; CDR2 reads ANQGSEA. With 7 bases clipped from V and 4 bases from J, the junction kept 7 bases outside the gene matches. This CDR3 is 13 amino acids long. As DNA, the CDR3 is TGCAGCGGAACCGGGACAGGGATCACTGAAGCTTTCTTT. It codes for CSGTGTGITEAFF.

The V and J genes are TRBV28 and TRBJ2-1; D not certain. CDR1 and CDR2 from the germline V gene are MDHEN and SYDVKM. V lost 7 bases and J lost 10, with 11 bases in between. The CDR3 contains 11 residues. For the CDR3, the DNA is TGTGCCAGCAATTCCCGGCGGGAGCAGTTCTTC. It is translated as CASNSRREQFF.

The chain employs TRBV30 and TRBJ2-2; D unresolved. This CDR3 region has 14 residues. V lost 1 base to trimming and J lost 1 base, with 7 bases between them. Per the germline V gene, CDR1 is GTSNPN and CDR2 is SVGIG (reference sequence). CDR3 DNA sequence: TGTGCCTGGAGTGCCTGGGTGAACACCGGGGAGCTGTTTTTT. The encoded protein is CAWSAWVNTGELFF.

This chain connects TRBV28 to TRBJ2-1; D possibly corresponds to TRBD2 (6 bases). V lost 7 bases and J lost 10, with 14 bases in between. Germline assignment: CDR1 MDHEN and CDR2 SYDVKM. CDR3 length equals 12 residues. CDR3 in DNA: TGTGCCAGCAATACTTTAGCGGTCGAGCAGTTCTTC. It codes for CASNTLAVEQFF.

This clonotype was seen only once. The chain is built from TRBV3-1 and TRBJ2-2, with D maybe TRBD1 (5 bases). V lost 1 base to trimming and J lost 6 bases, with 15 bases between them. The CDR3 extends over 16 amino acids. Germline loops: CDR1 LGHDT, CDR2 YNNKEL (reference sequence). The CDR3 DNA reads as TGTGCCAGCAGCCAAGCCTCAGGGTGGAGTGCCGGGGAGCTGTTTTTT. This translates into CASSQASGWSAGELFF. Full variable domain (remainder filled in from reference TRBV3-1 and TRBJ2-2): DTAVSQTPKYLVTQMGNDKSIKCEQNLGHDTMYWYKQDSKKFLKIMFSYNNKELIINETVPNRFSPKSPDKAHLNLHINSLELGDSAVYFCASSQASGWSAGELFFGEGSRLTVL.

The J gene is TRBJ2-2, the V gene TRBV3-1; D gene ambiguous. Trimming pared 1 base from V and 6 bases from J, leaving 9 bases between. The V gene's germline CDR1 is LGHDT and CDR2 YNNKEL (reference sequence). CDR3 length: 14 amino acids. The chain's CDR3 is CASSQGVHPGELFF. CDR3 nucleotides: TGTGCCAGCAGCCAAGGGGTCCACCCCGGGGAGCTGTTTTTT. The whole variable domain, remainder taken from reference TRBV3-1 and TRBJ2-2, is DTAVSQTPKYLVTQMGNDKSIKCEQNLGHDTMYWYKQDSKKFLKIMFSYNNKELIINETVPNRFSPKSPDKAHLNLHINSLELGDSAVYFCASSQGVHPGELFFGEGSRLTVL.

The chain uses TRBV20-1 and TRBJ2-3; TRBD2 agrees at 9 bases. Losses at the gene ends were 4 bases for V and 2 bases for J; bases not matched to a gene: 10. Germline CDR1 is DFQATT and CDR2 is SNEGSKA (reference sequence). The CDR3 length is 16 residues. The CDR3 here is CSAMREGLGNTDTQYF. CDR3 coding DNA: TGCAGTGCTATGCGGGAGGGCCTGGGGAACACAGATACGCAGTATTTT.

V is TRBV9 and J is TRBJ2-7; 7 bases are a match to TRBD1. J was trimmed by 6 bases and V by 1 base; bases with no gene match: 4. The CDR3 loop spans 13 amino acids. Germline CDR1 is SGDLS and CDR2 is YYNGEE. The CDR3 DNA reads as TGTGCCAGCAGCGTAAAGGGGGCGGGCGAGCAGTACTTC. This sequence encodes CASSVKGAGEQYF. Full variable domain (outside the CDR3, taken from reference TRBV9 and TRBJ2-7): DSGVTQTPKHLITATGQRVTLRCSPRSGDLSVYWYQQSLDQGLQFLIQYYNGEERAKGNILERFSAQQFPDLHSELNLSSLELGDSALYFCASSVKGAGEQYFGPGTRLTVT.

The CDR3 nucleotides read TGCAGCGCCCAAAAACAAGCTGGGGCCAACGTCCTGACTTTC. Translation: CSAQKQAGANVLTF. The chain links TRBV29-1 to TRBJ2-6; D gene uncertain. Germline V gene lookup returns CDR1 SQVTM and CDR2 ANQGSEA. With 7 bases removed from V and 2 bases from J, the gap between germline ends came to 12 bases. This CDR3 has 14 amino acids.

The chain combines TRBV9 with TRBJ2-3, with D perhaps TRBD1 (6 bases). Germline loops: CDR1 SGDLS, CDR2 YYNGEE. This CDR3 comprises 16 residues. V was trimmed by 4 bases and J by 1 base, leaving 16 bases between them. CDR3 loop: CASSTRTDPRTDTQYF. DNA of the CDR3: TGTGCCAGCAGCACCCGGACAGACCCTCGCACAGATACGCAGTATTTT.

The gene calls are TRBV15 and TRBJ2-5; perhaps D is TRBD1 or TRBD2 (5 bases each). CDR1 and CDR2 from the germline V gene are LNHNV and YYDKDF (reference sequence). This CDR3 has 17 residues. V lost 5 bases and J lost 6, with 25 bases in between. The CDR3 loop reads CATSHRPGQRGLKTQYF. DNA of the CDR3: TGTGCCACCAGCCACCGGCCGGGCCAACGGGGCCTGAAGACCCAGTACTTC.

The rearrangement joins TRBV3-1 to TRBJ2-1; 7 bases map to TRBD2. CDR1 is LGHDT and CDR2 is YNNKEL in the germline V gene (reference sequence). Trimming cost V 8 bases and J 5 bases; bases outside gene matches: 9. CDR3 size: 14 residues. The CDR3 DNA sequence: TGTGCCAGCCAACCGGGACTACATCACAATGAGCAGTTCTTC. Amino acid sequence: CASQPGLHHNEQFF.